The clone carrying this T cell receptor beta chain showed up just once. This specimen belongs to a study of blood T cell repertoires in COVID-19. Study-level information: In each case, the material was cDNA or gDNA derived from T cells, B-cell-depleted T cells, or PBMCs.

TCRdb keeps only in-frame clones here, not all; method: immunoSEQ multiplex PCR. The data hold 90,000 to 140,000 clones, with 65% to 90% observed a single time. This TCR was recovered from a man between 45 and 60 years old with acute or convalescent COVID-19. The specimen was peripheral blood.

The CDR3 coding sequence is TGTGCCAGCAGTCCTCCCGGGGGGGATGACACTGAAGCTTTCTTT. Residues: CASSPPGGDDTEAFF. This rearrangement joins TRBV6-5 to TRBJ1-1; D possibly corresponds to TRBD1 (5 bases). The V and J ends lost 5 bases and 3 bases respectively, with 16 bases between them. Germline V gene sequence: CDR1 MNHEY, CDR2 SVGAGI. The CDR3 is made up of 15 amino acids.